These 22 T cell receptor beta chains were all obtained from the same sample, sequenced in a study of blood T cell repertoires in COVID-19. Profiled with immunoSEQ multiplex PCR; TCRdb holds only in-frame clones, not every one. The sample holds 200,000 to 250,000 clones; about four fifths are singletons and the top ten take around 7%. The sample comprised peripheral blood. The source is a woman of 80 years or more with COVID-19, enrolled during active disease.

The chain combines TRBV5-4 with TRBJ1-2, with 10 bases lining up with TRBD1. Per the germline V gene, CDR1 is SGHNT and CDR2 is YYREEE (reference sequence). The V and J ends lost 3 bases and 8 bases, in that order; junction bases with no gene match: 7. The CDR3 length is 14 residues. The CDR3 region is CASSWGDRGGGYTF. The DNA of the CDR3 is TGTGCCAGCAGCTGGGGGGACAGGGGCGGCGGCTACACCTTC.

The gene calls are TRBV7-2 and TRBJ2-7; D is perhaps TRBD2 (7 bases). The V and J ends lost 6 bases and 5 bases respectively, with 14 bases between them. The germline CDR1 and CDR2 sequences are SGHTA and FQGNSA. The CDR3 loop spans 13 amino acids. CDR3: CASSPQGGDEQYF. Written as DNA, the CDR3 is TGTGCCAGCAGTCCTCAAGGGGGGGACGAGCAGTACTTC.

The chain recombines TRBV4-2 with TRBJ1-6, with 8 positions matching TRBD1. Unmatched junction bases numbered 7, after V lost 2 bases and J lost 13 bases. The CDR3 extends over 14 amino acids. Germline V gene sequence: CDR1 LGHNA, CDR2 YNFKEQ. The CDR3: CASSQSPRGLPLHF. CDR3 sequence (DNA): TGTGCCAGCAGCCAATCCCCCAGGGGGCTTCCCCTCCACTTT.

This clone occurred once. The CDR3 region has the DNA TGCAGCGCCAAAAGGGGGACAGGTCGCCATGAGCAGTTCTTC. It specifies CSAKRGTGRHEQFF. V usage is TRBV29-1 and J usage is TRBJ2-1; 8 bases agree with TRBD1. Germline lookup yields CDR1 SQVTM and CDR2 ANQGSEA. Trimming cost V 7 bases and J 8 bases; bases outside gene matches: 13. CDR3 length: 14 residues.

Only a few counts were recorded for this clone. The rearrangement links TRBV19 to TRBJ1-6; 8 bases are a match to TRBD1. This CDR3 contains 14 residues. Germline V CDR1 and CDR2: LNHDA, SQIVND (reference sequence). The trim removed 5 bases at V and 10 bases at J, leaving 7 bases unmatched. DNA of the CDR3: TGTGCCAGTAGTGTGACAGGGGTCCAATCACCCCTCCACTTT. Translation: CASSVTGVQSPLHF.

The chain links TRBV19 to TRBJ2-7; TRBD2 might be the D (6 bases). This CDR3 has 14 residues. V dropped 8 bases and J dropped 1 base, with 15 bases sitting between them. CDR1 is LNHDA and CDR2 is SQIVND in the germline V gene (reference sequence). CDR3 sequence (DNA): TGTGCCAGTTCCCTCTGGGCGGGATCCTACGAGCAGTACTTC. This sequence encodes CASSLWAGSYEQYF.

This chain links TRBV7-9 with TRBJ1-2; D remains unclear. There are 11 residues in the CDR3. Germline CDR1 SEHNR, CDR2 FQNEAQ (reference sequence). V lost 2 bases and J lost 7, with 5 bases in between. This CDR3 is CASSLMAGYTF. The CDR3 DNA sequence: TGTGCCAGCAGCTTAATGGCTGGCTACACCTTC.

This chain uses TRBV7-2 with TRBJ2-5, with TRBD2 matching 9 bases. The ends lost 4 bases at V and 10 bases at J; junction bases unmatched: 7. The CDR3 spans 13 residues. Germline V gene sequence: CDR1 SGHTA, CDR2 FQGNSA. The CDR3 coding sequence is TGTGCCAGCAGCTATTCTAGCGGGAAGATCCAGTACTTC. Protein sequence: CASSYSSGKIQYF.

CDR3 in amino acids: CASHSGDLTDTQYF. The CDR3, as DNA: TGTGCCAGTCATAGCGGAGACCTCACAGATACGCAGTATTTT. The V call is TRBV2, the J call TRBJ2-3; possibly TRBD2 for D (6 bases). CDR3 length: 14 residues. CDR1 SNHLY and CDR2 FYNNEI come from the germline V gene. The V end lost 9 bases, the J end lost 2 bases, and 15 bases lay between the germline ends.

The CDR3 DNA sequence: TGTGCCAGCAGCACGCGGGGGTTCACCGGGGAGCTGTTTTTT. Encoded protein: CASSTRGFTGELFF. V usage is TRBV5-4 and J usage is TRBJ2-2; 7 bases are a match to TRBD2. This CDR3 has 14 amino acids. The germline gives CDR1 SGHNT, CDR2 YYREEE (reference sequence). Trimming at V came to 4 bases and at J to 4 bases, leaving 4 bases not matched to a gene.

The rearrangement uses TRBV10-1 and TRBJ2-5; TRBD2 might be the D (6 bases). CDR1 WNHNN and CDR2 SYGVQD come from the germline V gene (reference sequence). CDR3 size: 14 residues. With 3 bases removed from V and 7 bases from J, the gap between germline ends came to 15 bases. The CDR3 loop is CASSDQTGRGTQYF. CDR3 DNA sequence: TGCGCCAGCAGTGATCAGACTGGGCGGGGGACCCAGTACTTC.

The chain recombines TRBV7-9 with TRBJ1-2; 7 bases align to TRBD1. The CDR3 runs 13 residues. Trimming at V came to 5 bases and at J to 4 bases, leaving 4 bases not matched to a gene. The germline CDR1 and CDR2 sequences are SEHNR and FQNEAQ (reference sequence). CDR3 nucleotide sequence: TGTGCCAGCAGCCCACAGGGGCGCTATGGCTACACCTTC. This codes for CASSPQGRYGYTF.

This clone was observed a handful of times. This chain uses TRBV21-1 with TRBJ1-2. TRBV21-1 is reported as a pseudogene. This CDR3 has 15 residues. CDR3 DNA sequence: TGTGCCAGCAGCCCCCGGAAAAGGGGAGGGTATGGCTACACCTTC. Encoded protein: CASSPRKRGGYGYTF.

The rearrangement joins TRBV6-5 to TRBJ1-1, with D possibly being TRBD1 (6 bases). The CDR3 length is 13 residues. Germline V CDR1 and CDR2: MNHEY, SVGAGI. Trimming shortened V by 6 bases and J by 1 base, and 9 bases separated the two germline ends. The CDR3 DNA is TGTGCCAGCAGACCGACAGGGAACACTGAAGCTTTCTTT. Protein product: CASRPTGNTEAFF.

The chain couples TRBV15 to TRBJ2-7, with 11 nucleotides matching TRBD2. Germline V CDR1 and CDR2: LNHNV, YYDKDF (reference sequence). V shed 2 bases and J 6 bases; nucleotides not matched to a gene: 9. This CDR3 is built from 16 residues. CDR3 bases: TGTGCCACCAGCAGATCCCGGACTAGCGGGTCGGGCGAGCAGTACTTC. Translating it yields CATSRSRTSGSGEQYF.

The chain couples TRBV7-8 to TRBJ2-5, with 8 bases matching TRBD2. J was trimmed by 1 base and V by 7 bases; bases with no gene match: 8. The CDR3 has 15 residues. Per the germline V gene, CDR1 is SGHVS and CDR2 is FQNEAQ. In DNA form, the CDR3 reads TGTGCCAGCAATAGAGTAGCGGGACTCCAAGAGACCCAGTACTTC. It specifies CASNRVAGLQETQYF.

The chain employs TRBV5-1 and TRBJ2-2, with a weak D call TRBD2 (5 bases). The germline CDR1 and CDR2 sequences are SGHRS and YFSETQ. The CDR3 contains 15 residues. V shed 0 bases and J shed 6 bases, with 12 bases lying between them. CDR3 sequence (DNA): TGCGCCAGCAGCTTGGTTAGGGCGGGCGCCGGGGAGCTGTTTTTT. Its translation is CASSLVRAGAGELFF.

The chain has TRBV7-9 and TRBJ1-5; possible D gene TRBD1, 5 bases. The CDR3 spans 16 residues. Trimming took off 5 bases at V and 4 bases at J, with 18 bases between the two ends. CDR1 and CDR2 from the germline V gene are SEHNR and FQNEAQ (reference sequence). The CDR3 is CASSRGTAKGNQPQHF. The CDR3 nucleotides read TGTGCCAGCAGCCGGGGGACCGCCAAAGGGAATCAGCCCCAGCATTTT.

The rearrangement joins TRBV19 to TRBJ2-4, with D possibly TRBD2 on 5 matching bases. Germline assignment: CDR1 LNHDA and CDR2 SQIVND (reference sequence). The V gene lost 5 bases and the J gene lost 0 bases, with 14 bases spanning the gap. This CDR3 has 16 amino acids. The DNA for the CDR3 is TGTGCCAGTAGTCCAGCCGGGGTCCTAGCCAAAAACATTCAGTACTTC. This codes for CASSPAGVLAKNIQYF.

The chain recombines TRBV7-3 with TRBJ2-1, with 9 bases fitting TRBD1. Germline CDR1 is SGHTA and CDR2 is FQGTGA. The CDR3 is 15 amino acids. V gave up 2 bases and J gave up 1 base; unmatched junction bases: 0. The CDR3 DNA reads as TGTGCCAGCAGCTTAGGACAGGGGTCCTACAATGAGCAGTTCTTC. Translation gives CASSLGQGSYNEQFF.

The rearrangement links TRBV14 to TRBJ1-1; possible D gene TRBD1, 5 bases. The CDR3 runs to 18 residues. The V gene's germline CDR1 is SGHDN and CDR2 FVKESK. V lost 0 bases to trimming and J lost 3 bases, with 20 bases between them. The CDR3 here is CASSQDWAGGEYDTEAFF. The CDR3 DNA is TGTGCCAGCAGCCAAGATTGGGCCGGAGGGGAATACGACACTGAAGCTTTCTTT.

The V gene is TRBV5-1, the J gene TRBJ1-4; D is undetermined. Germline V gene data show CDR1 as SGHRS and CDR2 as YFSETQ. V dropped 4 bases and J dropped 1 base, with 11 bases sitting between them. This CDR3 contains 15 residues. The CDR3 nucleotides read TGCGCCAGCAGCCTGTCGGTTGAAACTAATGAAAAACTGTTTTTT. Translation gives CASSLSVETNEKLFF.